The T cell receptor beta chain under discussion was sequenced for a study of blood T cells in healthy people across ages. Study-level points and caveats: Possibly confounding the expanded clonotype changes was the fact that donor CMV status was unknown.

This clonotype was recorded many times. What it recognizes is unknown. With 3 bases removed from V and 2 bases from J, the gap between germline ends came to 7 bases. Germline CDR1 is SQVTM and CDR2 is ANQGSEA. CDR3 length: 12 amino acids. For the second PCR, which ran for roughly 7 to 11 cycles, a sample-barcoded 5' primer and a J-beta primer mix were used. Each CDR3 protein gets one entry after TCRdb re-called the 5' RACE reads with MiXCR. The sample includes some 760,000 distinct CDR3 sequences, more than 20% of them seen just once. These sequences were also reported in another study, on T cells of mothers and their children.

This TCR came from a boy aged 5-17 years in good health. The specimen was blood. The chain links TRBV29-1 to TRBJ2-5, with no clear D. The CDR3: CSVDRQQETQYF. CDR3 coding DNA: TGCAGCGTTGACCGGCAGCAAGAGACCCAGTACTTC.